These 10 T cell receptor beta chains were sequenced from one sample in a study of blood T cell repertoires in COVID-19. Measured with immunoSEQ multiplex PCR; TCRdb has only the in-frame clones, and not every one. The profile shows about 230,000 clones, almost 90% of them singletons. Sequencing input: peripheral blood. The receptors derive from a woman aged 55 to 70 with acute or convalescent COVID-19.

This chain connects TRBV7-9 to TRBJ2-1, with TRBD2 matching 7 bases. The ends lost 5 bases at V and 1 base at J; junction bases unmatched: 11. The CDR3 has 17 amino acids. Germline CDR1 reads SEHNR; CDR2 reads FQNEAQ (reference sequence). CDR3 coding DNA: TGTGCCAGCAGCCCTGGGGGGGTCAGCTTATCCTACAATGAGCAGTTCTTC. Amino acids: CASSPGGVSLSYNEQFF.

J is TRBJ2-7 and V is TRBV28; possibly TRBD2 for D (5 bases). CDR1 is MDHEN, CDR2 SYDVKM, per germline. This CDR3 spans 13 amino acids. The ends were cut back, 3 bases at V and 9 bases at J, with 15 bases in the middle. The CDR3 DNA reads TGTGCCAGCAGTTTCGGGAACCTACGTGGGCAGTACTTC. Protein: CASSFGNLRGQYF.

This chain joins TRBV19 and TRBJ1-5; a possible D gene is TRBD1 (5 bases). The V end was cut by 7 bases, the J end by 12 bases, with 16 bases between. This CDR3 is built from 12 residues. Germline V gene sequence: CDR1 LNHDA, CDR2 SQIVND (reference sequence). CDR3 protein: CASNTREGIQHF. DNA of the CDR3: TGTGCCAGTAACACCAGGGAGGGCATCCAGCATTTT.

The CDR3 is CASSYRGLITDTQYF. CDR3 bases: TGTGCCAGCAGTTACCGGGGACTTATCACAGATACGCAGTATTTT. The chain combines TRBV6-5 with TRBJ2-3; D is possibly TRBD2 (6 bases). The germline CDR1 and CDR2 sequences are MNHEY and SVGAGI. The CDR3 has 15 residues. Trimming took 2 bases from V and 2 from J, leaving 11 bases between them.

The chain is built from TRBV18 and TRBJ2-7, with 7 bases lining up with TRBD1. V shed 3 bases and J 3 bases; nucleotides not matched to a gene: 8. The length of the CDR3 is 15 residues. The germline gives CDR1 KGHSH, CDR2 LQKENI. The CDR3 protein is CASSPGPGGFYEQYF. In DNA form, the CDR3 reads TGTGCCAGCTCACCTGGGCCAGGGGGTTTCTACGAGCAGTACTTC.

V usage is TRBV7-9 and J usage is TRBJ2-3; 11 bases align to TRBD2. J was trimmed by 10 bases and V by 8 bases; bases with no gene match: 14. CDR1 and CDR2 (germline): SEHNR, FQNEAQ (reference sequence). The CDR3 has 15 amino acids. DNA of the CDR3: TGTGCCAGCTCCCCTCAGGGACTAGCGGTTGGTTCGCAGTATTTT. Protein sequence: CASSPQGLAVGSQYF.

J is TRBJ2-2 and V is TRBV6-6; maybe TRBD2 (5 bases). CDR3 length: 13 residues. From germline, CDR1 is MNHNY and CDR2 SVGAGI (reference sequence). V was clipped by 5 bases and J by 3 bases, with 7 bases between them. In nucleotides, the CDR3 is TGTGCCAGCAGTATGGACTACACCGGGGAGCTGTTTTTT. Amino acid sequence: CASSMDYTGELFF.

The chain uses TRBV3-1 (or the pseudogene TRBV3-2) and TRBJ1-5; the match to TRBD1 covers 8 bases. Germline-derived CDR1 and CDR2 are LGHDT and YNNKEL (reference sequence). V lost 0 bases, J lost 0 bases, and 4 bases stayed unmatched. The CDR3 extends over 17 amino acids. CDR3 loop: CASSQEAQGVSNQPQHF. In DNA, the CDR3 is TGTGCCAGCAGCCAAGAGGCACAGGGGGTTAGCAATCAGCCCCAGCATTTT.

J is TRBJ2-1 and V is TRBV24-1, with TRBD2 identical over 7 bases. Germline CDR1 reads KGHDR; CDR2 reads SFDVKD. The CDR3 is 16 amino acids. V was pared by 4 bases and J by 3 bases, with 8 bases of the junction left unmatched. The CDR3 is CATSETLAVNYNEQFF. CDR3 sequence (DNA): TGTGCCACCAGTGAGACTCTAGCGGTAAACTACAATGAGCAGTTCTTC.

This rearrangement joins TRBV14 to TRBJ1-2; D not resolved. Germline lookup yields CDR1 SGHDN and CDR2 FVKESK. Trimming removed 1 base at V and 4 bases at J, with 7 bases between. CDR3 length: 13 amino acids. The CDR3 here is CASSQVPSYGYTF. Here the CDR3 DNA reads TGTGCCAGCAGCCAAGTACCCAGCTATGGCTACACCTTC.